This TCR beta chain was captured by sequencing in a study of blood T cell repertoires in COVID-19. In the study overall: Samples representing acute and convalescent COVID-19 were sourced from the United States, Italy and Spain. Sources were T cells, B-cell-depleted T cells, or PBMCs; the material itself was cDNA or gDNA.

Generated by immunoSEQ multiplex PCR, the TCRdb table keeps only in-frame clones and is missing some. Of some 150,000 clones detected, about 90% appear once; the ten largest clones hold roughly 2%. The clonotype originates from a human donor in a cohort sampled during active COVID-19. The sequenced sample consisted of peripheral blood.

The CDR3 sequence is CASSQVAGGSNNEQFF. The CDR3 DNA is TGTGCCAGCAGCCAGGTAGCGGGAGGGAGTAACAATGAGCAGTTCTTC. The V call is TRBV4-2, the J call TRBJ2-1; 11 bases align to TRBD2. The germline V gene encodes CDR1 LGHNA and CDR2 YNFKEQ. The V and J ends lost 3 bases and 5 bases, in that order; junction bases with no gene match: 6. CDR3 length: 16 amino acids.